This is a list of T cell receptor beta chains from one sample in a study of cytomegalovirus exposure and HLA in healthy donors. Profiled with immunoSEQ multiplex PCR; TCRdb holds only in-frame clones, not every one. The sample records approximately 120,000 clones, about three quarters being singletons. Sequenced input: PBMCs. These receptor sequences come from a female donor in good health and CMV-seronegative. Both conserved end residues are part of each CDR3. A D gene is named only where the DNA matches it firmly. Size tells how often a clone was seen (once, few, many) or the class of an expanded clone, and some rows leave it out.

v_gene	j_gene	abundance	d_gene	CDR3nt	CDR3aa
TRBV10-2	TRBJ2-7	few	NA	TGCGCCAGCAGTGGATCAGTCGAGCAGTACTTC	CASSGSVEQYF
TRBV7-6	TRBJ2-7	NA	NA	TGTGCCAGCAGCCTTAGCGTGGGGGAGCAGTACTTC	CASSLSVGEQYF
TRBV6-5	TRBJ1-3	NA	NA	TGTGCCAGCAGTTACTCGGGGCAAAATGGAAACACCATATATTTT	CASSYSGQNGNTIYF
TRBV10-1	TRBJ2-2	NA	NA	TGCGCCAGCAAGACTGTCACCGGGGAGCTGTTTTTT	CASKTVTGELFF
TRBV18	TRBJ1-1	NA	TRBD1	TGTGCCAGCTCACGGGGGGTCCAGGGGGGTAACACTGAAGCTTTCTTT	CASSRGVQGGNTEAFF
TRBV19	TRBJ2-7	NA	TRBD1	TGTGCCAGTAGTAGGTTGGGACAGGGGGCCTACGAGCAGTACTTC	CASSRLGQGAYEQYF
TRBV29-1	TRBJ1-4	NA	TRBD1	TGCAGCAGCCTAGGGACAGGTTTTTTT	CSSLGTGFF
TRBV5-6	TRBJ2-7	NA	NA	TGTGCCAGCAGCTTGGGATTCACTAGCTCCTACGAGCAGTACTTC	CASSLGFTSSYEQYF
TRBV6-1	TRBJ2-5	NA	TRBD2	TGTGCCAGCAGGCCTAGCGGGGGAGAGACCCAGTACTTC	CASRPSGGETQYF
TRBV6-1	TRBJ2-1	NA	TRBD2	TGTGCCAGCAGTGAAGTCGCTAGCGGGTGGAGCTCCTACAATGAGCAGTTCTTC	CASSEVASGWSSYNEQFF
TRBV6-1	TRBJ2-5	NA	TRBD2	TGTGCCAGTCCTAGCGGGAGGGGCGAGACCCAGTACTTC	CASPSGRGETQYF
TRBV10-1	TRBJ2-7	few	TRBD2	TGCGCCAGCAGTGACGCCGGGACTAGCGGCTCCTACGAGCAGTACTTC	CASSDAGTSGSYEQYF
TRBV15	TRBJ1-2	NA	NA	TGTGCCACCAGCAGAGCGGGATTCGACTATGGCTACACCTTC	CATSRAGFDYGYTF
TRBV2	TRBJ2-7	few	NA	TGTGCCAGCAGTGAATATTTGAGCTCCTACGAGCAGTACTTC	CASSEYLSSYEQYF
TRBV18	TRBJ2-1	NA	TRBD2	TGTGCCAGCTCACCACCGTTAGGGACTAGCGGGGGGGGCTACAATGAGCAGTTCTTC	CASSPPLGTSGGGYNEQFF
TRBV19	TRBJ1-4	NA	TRBD1	TGTGCCAGTAGTATATGGGACAGAAATGAAAAACTGTTTTTT	CASSIWDRNEKLFF
TRBV19	TRBJ2-7	NA	NA	TGTGCCAGTAGTATCTCCGGAGGAGAGCAGTACTTC	CASSISGGEQYF
TRBV11-3	TRBJ2-2	few	NA	TGTGCCAGCAGCTTGGGAAACAGGGACGGGGAGCTGTTTTTT	CASSLGNRDGELFF
TRBV5-6	TRBJ2-3	few	NA	TGTGCCAGCAGCTTGGTTGGGCTTAGGACAGATACGCAGTATTTT	CASSLVGLRTDTQYF
TRBV7-3	TRBJ2-2	NA	NA	TGTGCCAGCAGCCTAAGCGGGACAGAAAACACCGGGGAGCTGTTTTTT	CASSLSGTENTGELFF
TRBV10-2	TRBJ1-5	NA	NA	TGCGCCAGCAGTGGTGGGGCCCTGAATCAGCCCCAGCATTTT	CASSGGALNQPQHF
TRBV19	TRBJ1-1	NA	NA	TGTGCCAGTAGTAGATACAACGAGGGCACTGAAGCTTTCTTT	CASSRYNEGTEAFF
TRBV5-1	TRBJ2-7	NA	TRBD1	TGCGCCAGCTCAAGACAGGGGGGTAACTACGAGCAGTACTTC	CASSRQGGNYEQYF
TRBV18	TRBJ2-3	NA	NA	TGTGCCAGCTCACCATGGGAGGGCACAGATACGCAGTATTTT	CASSPWEGTDTQYF
TRBV2	TRBJ2-1	NA	TRBD2	TGTGCCAGCAGGGGGGGGACTAGAATGGGGTATGAGCAGTTCTTC	CASRGGTRMGYEQFF
TRBV2	TRBJ1-2	NA	NA	TGTGCCAGCAGTGTCAATGGGGCGGACTATGGCTACACCTTC	CASSVNGADYGYTF
TRBV9	TRBJ1-1	few	NA	TGTGCCAGCAGCCCGCTTGACAAGTACACTGAAGCTTTCTTT	CASSPLDKYTEAFF
TRBV11-2	TRBJ1-2	NA	NA	TGTGCCAGCAGCTTAGGAGTTGGGGGCAGTGGCTACACCTTC	CASSLGVGGSGYTF
TRBV12-5	TRBJ1-1	NA	TRBD1	TGTGCTAGTGGAAGGGGACAGCTGAACACTGAAGCTTTCTTT	CASGRGQLNTEAFF
TRBV2	TRBJ2-7	once	NA	TGTGCCAGCGGCGAAGGACAAGTCGACTACGAGCAGTACTTC	CASGEGQVDYEQYF
TRBV9	TRBJ2-4	NA	TRBD1	TGTGCCAGCAGCCCCAGCGGACAGGACGAAAACATTCAGTACTTC	CASSPSGQDENIQYF
TRBV2	TRBJ1-5	NA	NA	TGTGCCAGCAGTGAAGCGTTGGGCCCGGGACACAAAAATCAGCCCCAGCATTTT	CASSEALGPGHKNQPQHF
TRBV14	TRBJ1-4	few	NA	TGTGCCAGCAGCCACGGGGTATGGGCTAATGAAAAACTGTTTTTT	CASSHGVWANEKLFF
TRBV4-1	TRBJ1-2	NA	NA	TGCGCCAGCAGCCAAGTACAGCTAAACCGCATAATGGACTATGGCTACACCTTC	CASSQVQLNRIMDYGYTF
TRBV25-1	TRBJ1-2	NA	TRBD1	TGTGCCAGCAGTCGGGCAGGGGGTAGGGATGGCTACACCTTC	CASSRAGGRDGYTF
TRBV2	TRBJ2-2	NA	TRBD2	TGTGCCAGCAGTTGGGGGGGGAACACCGGGGAGCTGTTTTTT	CASSWGGNTGELFF
TRBV6-5	TRBJ2-7	NA	NA	TGTGCCAGCAGTTACTCGAGCGAGCAGTACTTC	CASSYSSEQYF
TRBV7-8	TRBJ1-1	few	TRBD1	TGTGCCAGCAGCAGAGGGACAGGGGGCTTGAACACTGAAGCTTTCTTT	CASSRGTGGLNTEAFF
TRBV5-1	TRBJ1-2	NA	TRBD1	TGCGCCAGCAGCCAGGGACAGGGGGCCTATGGCTACACCTTC	CASSQGQGAYGYTF
TRBV6-5	TRBJ1-1	NA	NA	TGTGCCAGCAGTGTCAGTCCGACAGGGAACACTGAAGCTTTCTTT	CASSVSPTGNTEAFF
TRBV7-3	TRBJ2-1	few	TRBD2	TGTGCCAGCGGACTAGCGGGAGTTGGTGAGCAGTTCTTC	CASGLAGVGEQFF
TRBV7-8	TRBJ1-5	once	NA	TGTGCCAGCAGCTTAGAGCGGGCCTTGCCCCAGCATTTT	CASSLERALPQHF
TRBV9	TRBJ2-7	NA	NA	TGTGCCAGCAGCGTGGGGGGGCCCTACTACGAGCAGTACTTC	CASSVGGPYYEQYF
TRBV5-1	TRBJ1-3	NA	TRBD1	TGCGCCAGCAGCCACGGACAGGGGAATCGGGGTGGAAACACCATATATTTT	CASSHGQGNRGGNTIYF
TRBV11-2	TRBJ2-5	few	NA	TGTGCCAGCAGCCTAGGTAGAGGCCGCGAGGAGACCCAGTACTTC	CASSLGRGREETQYF
TRBV28	TRBJ2-7	NA	TRBD1	TGTGCCAGCAGGGCAGGGGGCATCAACGAGCAGTACTTC	CASRAGGINEQYF
TRBV19	TRBJ1-1	NA	NA	TGTGCCAGTAGTGCCCGGAGACAGATCATGAACACTGAAGCTTTCTTT	CASSARRQIMNTEAFF
TRBV5-1	TRBJ2-7	few	TRBD2	TGCGCCAGCAGCTTGGTGACTAGCGGGAGTAGCGAGCAGTACTTC	CASSLVTSGSSEQYF
TRBV28	TRBJ2-2	NA	TRBD1	TGTGCCAGCAAAAGTGGGGACAGGGGGAAGGGCGGGGAGCTGTTTTTT	CASKSGDRGKGGELFF
TRBV9	TRBJ2-3	NA	TRBD2	TGTGCCAGCAGCTCCGGACTAGCGGCCTACACAGATACGCAGTATTTT	CASSSGLAAYTDTQYF